This T cell receptor beta chain originates from a study of cytomegalovirus exposure and HLA in healthy donors. Study-wide points: Sequencing had likely introduced a cluster of highly shared sequence variants as an artifact. A later analysis showed HLA-associated TCR beta chains outstripping equally common others in clonal expansion.

As regards this clone: The antigen remains unidentified.

Germline CDR1 reads SGHRS; CDR2 reads YFSETQ. CDR3 length equals 14 residues. 13 Jbeta primers and 60 Vbeta primers were used for the PCR. Clones were sequenced by immunoSEQ multiplex PCR, and TCRdb holds only the in-frame ones, with some missing. Among 140,000 to 150,000 clones, 75% were seen once, and the ten largest hold 6% to 8.5%. The chain uses TRBV5-1 and TRBJ2-5; 8 positions match TRBD1. The assigned J gene may be wrong: the sequence end matches TRBJ2-7 better. The sample was PBMCs. This sequence was found in a man under 40 in good health and CMV-seronegative. DNA for the CDR3: TGCGCCAGCAGCTCCGACAGGGGAGGCGGCGAGCAGTACTTC. It yields the protein CASSSDRGGGEQYF.